Presented here are 20 T cell receptor beta chains from one specimen sequenced in a study of tumor-infiltrating lymphocytes in localized non-small cell lung cancer. The repertoire was sequenced with immunoSEQ multiplex PCR; TCRdb's copy has only in-frame clones and lacks some. This repertoire shows around 14,000 clones, under 70% found once; its top ten account for 22%. The sequenced sample was uninvolved lung tissue not adjacent to the tumor. Receptors originate from a human donor with non-small cell lung cancer.

V usage is TRBV6-1 and J usage is TRBJ2-3; D gene uncertain. V lost 1 base, J lost 2 bases, and 10 bases lay in between. The CDR3 is made up of 15 amino acids. Germline CDR1 reads MNHNS; CDR2 reads SASEGT. CDR3 region: CASSEGVSPTDTQYF. The CDR3, as DNA: TGTGCCAGCAGTGAAGGGGTTAGTCCCACAGATACGCAGTATTTT.

This clone has only a few counts. The chain joins TRBV7-3 to TRBJ2-6; TRBD1 matches at 8 bases. Germline loops: CDR1 SGHTA, CDR2 FQGTGA. V lost 6 bases and J lost 0; bases outside the gene matches: 4. The CDR3 is made up of 16 amino acids. This chain's CDR3 is CASRGQAVSGANVLTF. CDR3 DNA sequence: TGTGCCAGCAGGGGACAGGCTGTCTCTGGGGCCAACGTCCTGACTTTC.

This clone was observed a few times. The chain recombines TRBV4-3 with TRBJ2-2; possibly TRBD2 for D (6 bases). Germline V gene sequence: CDR1 LGHNA, CDR2 YSLEER. Trimming stripped 0 bases from V and 8 bases from J, with 16 bases between. CDR3 size: 16 residues. CDR3 protein: CASSQDYPGGTGELFF. CDR3 coding DNA: TGCGCCAGCAGCCAAGATTACCCAGGAGGGACGGGGGAGCTGTTTTTT.

The rearrangement uses TRBV30 and TRBJ2-7; 8 bases map to TRBD2. V lost 0 bases and J lost 1; bases outside the gene matches: 5. CDR1 is GTSNPN, CDR2 SVGIG, per germline (reference sequence). CDR3 length: 15 residues. The CDR3: CAWSVQSGGSYEQYF. The DNA for the CDR3 is TGTGCCTGGAGTGTACAGAGCGGGGGTTCCTACGAGCAGTACTTC.

This sequence joins TRBV5-1 and TRBJ2-7; weak D call: TRBD1 (5 bases). Per germline, CDR1 SGHRS and CDR2 YFSETQ. The CDR3 loop spans 20 amino acids. Trimming took off 4 bases at V and 1 base at J, with 30 bases between the two ends. CDR3 residues: CASSPDTFGDLIRASYEQYF. The CDR3 DNA sequence: TGCGCCAGCAGCCCCGACACTTTCGGCGACTTAATCAGGGCATCCTACGAGCAGTACTTC. Full variable domain (missing parts from reference TRBV5-1 and TRBJ2-7): KAGVTQTPRYLIKTRGQQVTLSCSPISGHRSVSWYQQTPGQGLQFLFEYFSETQRNKGNFPGRFSGRQFSNSRSEMNVSTLELGDSALYLCASSPDTFGDLIRASYEQYFGPGTRLTVT.

The rearrangement uses TRBV19 and TRBJ2-2; D is unresolved. The length of the CDR3 is 17 residues. CDR1 LNHDA and CDR2 SQIVND come from the germline V gene (reference sequence). Trimming left V 1 base short and J 5 bases short, with 17 bases between. In DNA form, the CDR3 reads TGTGCCAGTAGTATAGGGGAAAGGTCGGCGATAACCGGGGAGCTGTTTTTT. Protein product: CASSIGERSAITGELFF.

V is TRBV6-1 and J is TRBJ1-2; D gene unclear. This CDR3 has 14 residues. V lost 1 base to trimming and J lost 3 bases, with 9 bases between them. Germline CDR1 MNHNS, CDR2 SASEGT. The CDR3 DNA is TGTGCCAGCAGTGAAGGTTCGGCCTACTATGGCTACACCTTC. Translating gives CASSEGSAYYGYTF.

The rearrangement links TRBV19 to TRBJ1-1, with 8 bases lining up with TRBD1. Per germline, CDR1 LNHDA and CDR2 SQIVND (reference sequence). V shed 7 bases, J shed 7 bases, and the junction held 8 bases outside the gene matches. The CDR3 extends over 13 amino acids. Written as DNA, the CDR3 is TGTGCCAGTACCGCCCAGGGGGCCGGTGAAGCTTTCTTT. Translating gives CASTAQGAGEAFF.

V usage is TRBV9 and J usage is TRBJ1-1, with D hard to call. The V and J ends lost 4 bases and 2 bases respectively, with 9 bases between them. The CDR3 covers 13 residues. Germline V gives CDR1 SGDLS, CDR2 YYNGEE. As DNA, the CDR3 is TGTGCCAGCAGCTCCAGTCCTAACACTGAAGCTTTCTTT. Its protein product is CASSSSPNTEAFF.

V gene TRBV7-9 combines with J gene TRBJ2-7; 8 positions agree with TRBD1. CDR3 length equals 11 residues. After removal of 11 bases from V and 3 bases from J, the junction contained 3 bases not matched to a gene. CDR1 and CDR2 from the germline V gene are SEHNR and FQNEAQ (reference sequence). The chain's CDR3 is CAAGGNYEQYF. Here the CDR3 DNA reads TGTGCCGCAGGGGGCAACTACGAGCAGTACTTC.

This clone was counted between two and nine times. This chain connects TRBV5-1 to TRBJ1-5; no definite D call. CDR3 length equals 16 residues. Deletions cut 0 bases from V and 2 bases from J, with 12 bases between. The V gene's germline CDR1 is SGHRS and CDR2 YFSETQ. This chain's CDR3 is CASSLDGSRGNQPQHF. As DNA, the CDR3 is TGCGCCAGCAGCTTGGACGGCTCTAGGGGCAATCAGCCCCAGCATTTT.

This clone was observed a handful of times. The J gene is TRBJ1-2, the V gene TRBV5-1, with D perhaps matching TRBD1 (5 bases). This CDR3 spans 15 amino acids. Deletions cut 4 bases from V and 5 bases from J, with 18 bases between. The germline V gene has CDR1 SGHRS and CDR2 YFSETQ. CDR3 loop: CASSIGTGAGYGYTF. DNA of the CDR3: TGCGCCAGCAGCATAGGGACGGGAGCGGGGTATGGCTACACCTTC.

This chain's CDR3 is CASSLQTVLNTEAFF. The CDR3 DNA reads as TGTGCCAGTAGTCTTCAGACAGTTTTGAACACTGAAGCTTTCTTT. The V call is TRBV19, the J call TRBJ1-1; D is perhaps TRBD1 (5 bases). Germline-derived CDR1 and CDR2 are LNHDA and SQIVND (reference sequence). The V gene lost 5 bases and the J gene lost 0 bases, with 13 bases spanning the gap. The CDR3 runs 15 residues.

This sequence joins TRBV28 and TRBJ2-7; D remains ambiguous. The CDR3 length is 11 residues. Germline V gene lookup returns CDR1 MDHEN and CDR2 SYDVKM. Between the trimmed V and J ends, which lost 3 bases and 3 bases, there was a span of 3 bases. In DNA form, the CDR3 reads TGTGCCAGCAGTTTCGGCTACGAGCAGTACTTC. Its translation: CASSFGYEQYF.

This sequence joins TRBV10-3 and TRBJ1-2; 7 positions match TRBD1. There are 13 residues in the CDR3. Germline trimming cut 6 bases from V and 6 bases from J; bases unmatched to any gene: 7. Germline CDR1 and CDR2: ENHRY and SYGVKD. This chain's CDR3 is CAISGQVGDGYTF. The CDR3 DNA reads as TGTGCCATCAGCGGACAGGTGGGTGATGGCTACACCTTC.

V gene TRBV6-1 combines with J gene TRBJ1-5; possibly TRBD1 for D (5 bases). CDR1 is MNHNS and CDR2 is SASEGT in the germline V gene. Trimming stripped 4 bases from V and 2 bases from J, with 15 bases between. This CDR3 contains 16 residues. CDR3 bases: TGTGCCAGCAGTGGAAGGGGAGAGGGTCGCAATCAGCCCCAGCATTTT. Translation: CASSGRGEGRNQPQHF.

The rearrangement links TRBV27 to TRBJ2-3, with 15 bases matching TRBD2. This CDR3 has 17 amino acids. CDR1 and CDR2 (germline): MNHEY, SMNVEV (reference sequence). With 3 bases clipped from V and 7 bases from J, the junction kept 8 bases outside the gene matches. The CDR3 coding sequence is TGTGCCAGCAGTTTCCCCAGGACTAGCGGGAGGGGATATACGCAGTATTTT. The encoded protein is CASSFPRTSGRGYTQYF.

This clone was recorded once. This rearrangement joins TRBV5-1 to TRBJ2-1; 8 bases fit TRBD2. Germline V gene sequence: CDR1 SGHRS, CDR2 YFSETQ. This CDR3 region has 14 residues. Germline trimming cut 6 bases from V and 2 bases from J; bases unmatched to any gene: 4. The CDR3 reads CASIGRGPYNEQFF. CDR3 bases: TGCGCCAGCATCGGGAGGGGTCCCTACAATGAGCAGTTCTTC.

In its sample, this clone was seen once. The chain joins TRBV28 to TRBJ2-7; D might be TRBD1 or TRBD2, each matching 5 bases. There are 14 residues in the CDR3. V lost 5 bases and J 0 bases, leaving 11 bases between the germline ends. Germline lookup yields CDR1 MDHEN and CDR2 SYDVKM. This CDR3 is CASSQRGPSYEQYF. Here the CDR3 DNA reads TGTGCCAGCAGTCAACGGGGCCCCTCCTACGAGCAGTACTTC.

This clone was observed a single time. The chain recombines TRBV6-1 with TRBJ2-7; D is possibly TRBD1 (6 bases). Per the germline V gene, CDR1 is MNHNS and CDR2 is SASEGT. The CDR3 totals 15 residues. Trimming pared 2 bases from V and 5 bases from J, leaving 16 bases between. The CDR3: CASSEPQAGADEQYF. The CDR3 bases are TGTGCCAGCAGTGAACCTCAGGCAGGGGCGGACGAGCAGTACTTC.